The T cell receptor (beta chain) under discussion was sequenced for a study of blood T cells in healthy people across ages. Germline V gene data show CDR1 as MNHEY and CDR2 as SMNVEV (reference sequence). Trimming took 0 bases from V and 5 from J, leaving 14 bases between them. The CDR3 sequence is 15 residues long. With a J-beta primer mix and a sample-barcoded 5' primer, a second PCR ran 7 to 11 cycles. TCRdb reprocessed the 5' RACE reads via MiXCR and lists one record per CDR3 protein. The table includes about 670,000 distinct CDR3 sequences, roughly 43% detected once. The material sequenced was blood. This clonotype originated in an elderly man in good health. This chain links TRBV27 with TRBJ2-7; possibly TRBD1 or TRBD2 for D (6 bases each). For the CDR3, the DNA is TGTGCCAGCAGTTTATCAAAGGGGGGCTGGAACGAGCAGTACTTC. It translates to CASSLSKGGWNEQYF.